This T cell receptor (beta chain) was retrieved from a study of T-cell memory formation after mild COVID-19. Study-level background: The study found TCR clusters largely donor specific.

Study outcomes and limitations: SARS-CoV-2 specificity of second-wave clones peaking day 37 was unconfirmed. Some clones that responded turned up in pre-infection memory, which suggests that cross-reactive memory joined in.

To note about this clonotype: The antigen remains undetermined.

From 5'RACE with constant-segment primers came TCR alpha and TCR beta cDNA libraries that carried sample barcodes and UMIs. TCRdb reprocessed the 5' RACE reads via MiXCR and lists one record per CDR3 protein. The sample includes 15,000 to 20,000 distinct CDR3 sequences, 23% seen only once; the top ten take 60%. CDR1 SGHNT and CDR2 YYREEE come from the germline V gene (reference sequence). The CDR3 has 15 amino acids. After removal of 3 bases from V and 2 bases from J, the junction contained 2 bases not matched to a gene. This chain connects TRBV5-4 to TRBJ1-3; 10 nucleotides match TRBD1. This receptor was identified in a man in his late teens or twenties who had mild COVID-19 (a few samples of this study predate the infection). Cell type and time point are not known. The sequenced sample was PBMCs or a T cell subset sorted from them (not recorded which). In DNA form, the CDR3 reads TGTGCCAGCAGCTGGGACAGGGGAACTGGAAACACCATATATTTT. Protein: CASSWDRGTGNTIYF.